This T cell receptor (beta chain) came from a study of blood T cell repertoires in COVID-19. Study context: Both acute and convalescent COVID-19 samples were obtained from the United States, Italy and Spain. T cells, B-cell-depleted T cells, or PBMCs supplied cDNA or gDNA.

CDR3 length equals 14 residues. Germline V CDR1 and CDR2: SGHVS, FQNEAQ. The V segment lost 5 bases and the J segment 9 bases; nucleotides outside the gene matches: 6. In the authors' methods: Nucleated cell counts were estimated from reference gene primer amplification. Assay: immunoSEQ multiplex PCR; the TCRdb copy retains only in-frame clones and omits some. V and J calls and clone size follow that table, whereas D and trimming were derived from the DNA. This sample has 98,000 or so clones, with roughly nine tenths found just once. The clonotype originates from a human donor in a cohort sampled during active COVID-19. J is TRBJ1-6 and V is TRBV7-8; 8 nucleotides agree with TRBD1. Material: peripheral blood. CDR3 region: CASSHGTGGSPLHF. As DNA, the CDR3 is TGTGCCAGCAGCCATGGGACAGGAGGTTCACCCCTCCACTTT.